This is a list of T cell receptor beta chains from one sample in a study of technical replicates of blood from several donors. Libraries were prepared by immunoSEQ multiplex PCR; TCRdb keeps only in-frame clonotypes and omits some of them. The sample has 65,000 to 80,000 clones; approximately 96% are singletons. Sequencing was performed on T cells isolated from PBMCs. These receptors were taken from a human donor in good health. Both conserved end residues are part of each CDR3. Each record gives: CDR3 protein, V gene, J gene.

CASGPPGLFYGYTF,TRBV11-2,TRBJ1-2
CASSVGISGISTDTQYF,TRBV9,TRBJ2-3
CASSERVTSGPYEQYF,TRBV10-2,TRBJ2-7
CASSHSENTGELFF,TRBV7-8,TRBJ2-2
CASSAEDRVTDTQYF,TRBV9,TRBJ2-3
CASSQLIGRGTGELFF,TRBV4-3,TRBJ2-2
CASSFNDRSGYTF,TRBV7-9,TRBJ1-2
CASKKGEDTEAFF,TRBV19,TRBJ1-1
CASSLERGGELFF,TRBV7-2,TRBJ2-2
CASGLDTGGNTIYF,TRBV6-1,TRBJ1-3
CASSSGTSGTGELFF,TRBV27,TRBJ2-2
CASSLGETEAFF,TRBV11-2,TRBJ1-1
CASSQRRRGSYEQYF,TRBV4-1,TRBJ2-7
CATLGVPGYEQYF,TRBV15,TRBJ2-7
CASSIQDTSYSNQPQHF,TRBV19,TRBJ1-5
CASSERAGGAFDEQFF,TRBV10-1,TRBJ2-1
CASGGLAGENEQFF,TRBV6-5,TRBJ2-1
CASRGGDGYTF,TRBV28,TRBJ1-2
CASSLGTSGSSEQFF,TRBV7-6,TRBJ2-1
CASSQEPSGGTDTQYF,TRBV4-2,TRBJ2-3
CASSSRGAGGHDTQYF,TRBV9,TRBJ2-3
CASSLAAGDTQYF,TRBV7-2,TRBJ2-3
CASSQGLAGAYEQYF,TRBV4-1,TRBJ2-7
CAIGRANEKLFF,TRBV28,TRBJ1-4
CASSLALGSSGYEQYF,TRBV5-1,TRBJ2-7
CASGGEASYNEQFF,TRBV2,TRBJ2-1
CASSYEPTGGLNTEAFF,TRBV5-1,TRBJ1-1
CASTKMTVSTDTQYF,TRBV6-1,TRBJ2-3
CASSYSGQSNEKLFF,TRBV6-5,TRBJ1-4
CASSLLTGWHEQYF,TRBV28,TRBJ2-7
CSVGGAYEQYF,TRBV29-1,TRBJ2-7
CASSLLLGRETQYF,TRBV5-8,TRBJ2-5
CASTGLDNEQFF,TRBV2,TRBJ2-1
CASSPSIQGTYEQYF,TRBV18,TRBJ2-7
CSGRLLKDTGELFF,TRBV29-1,TRBJ2-2
CASSLGTSGYEQYF,TRBV5-4,TRBJ2-7
CASGLVPSASGLHTGELFF,TRBV12-5,TRBJ2-2
CASSLAGGNTEAFF,TRBV7-9,TRBJ1-1
CASSSPGGFYEQYF,TRBV7-2,TRBJ2-7
CARSLVPGIGANVLTF,TRBV5-3,TRBJ2-6
CASSSGPYYEQYF,TRBV28,TRBJ2-7
CASSFTVSGSGELFF,TRBV7-9,TRBJ2-2
CASSPNGQNTGELFF,TRBV6-5,TRBJ2-2